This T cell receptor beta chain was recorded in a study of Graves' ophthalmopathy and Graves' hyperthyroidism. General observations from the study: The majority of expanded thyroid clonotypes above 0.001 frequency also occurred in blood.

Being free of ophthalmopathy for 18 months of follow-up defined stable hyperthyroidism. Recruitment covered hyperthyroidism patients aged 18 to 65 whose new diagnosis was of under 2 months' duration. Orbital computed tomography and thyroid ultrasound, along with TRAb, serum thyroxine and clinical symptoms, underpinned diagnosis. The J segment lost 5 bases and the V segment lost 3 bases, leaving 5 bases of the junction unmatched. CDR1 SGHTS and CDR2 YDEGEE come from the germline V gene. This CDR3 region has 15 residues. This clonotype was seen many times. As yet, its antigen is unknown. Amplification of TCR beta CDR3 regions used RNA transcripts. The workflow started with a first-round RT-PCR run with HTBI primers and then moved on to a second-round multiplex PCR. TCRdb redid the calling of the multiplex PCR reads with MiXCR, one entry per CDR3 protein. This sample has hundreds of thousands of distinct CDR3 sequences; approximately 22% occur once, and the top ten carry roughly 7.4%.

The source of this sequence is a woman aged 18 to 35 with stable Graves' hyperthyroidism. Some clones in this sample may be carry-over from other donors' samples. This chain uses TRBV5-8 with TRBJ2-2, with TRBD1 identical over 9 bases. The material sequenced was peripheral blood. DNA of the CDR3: TGTGCCAGCAGCTACCGGGACAGGGAGACCGGGGAGCTGTTTTTT. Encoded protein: CASSYRDRETGELFF.